The rows below give T cell receptor beta chains drawn from one sample of a study of blood T cell repertoires in COVID-19. Sequencing used immunoSEQ multiplex PCR; TCRdb keeps in-frame clones, though not all of them. The sample has approximately 360,000 clones, 70% to 90% seen once. Sequences were obtained from PBMCs or T cells enriched from blood (not recorded which). These receptor sequences come from a woman aged 30 to 39 with acute COVID-19. Each CDR3 is given with its conserved first and last residue. The D gene is left open where the match is weak. Clone size is stated in some rows and not others, as once, few, many or a class when expanded.

V,D,J,size,DNA,CDR3
TRBV7-2,TRBD1,TRBJ2-1,.,TGTGCCAGCAGTCTGGGACAGGCTTCCTACAATGAGCAGTTCTTC,CASSLGQASYNEQFF
TRBV9,TRBD1,TRBJ1-2,few,TGTGCCAGCAGCGTAGGACAGGGGGGAGGCTACACCTTC,CASSVGQGGGYTF
TRBV10-3,.,TRBJ1-1,.,TGTGCCATCAGTGAGTACGCGGGGGTAACTGAAGCTTTCTTT,CAISEYAGVTEAFF
TRBV27,.,TRBJ1-6,once,TGTGCCAGCAGTTTATTCGGTGGTCAGGGAAGCTCCTATAATTCACCCCTCCACTTT,CASSLFGGQGSSYNSPLHF
TRBV19,.,TRBJ2-3,once,TGTGCCAGCCAACCAGATACAGATACGCAGTATTTT,CASQPDTDTQYF
TRBV18,.,TRBJ1-3,.,TGTGCCAGCTCACCAAATCCACAGGGAGGAAACACCATATATTTT,CASSPNPQGGNTIYF
TRBV7-2,TRBD1,TRBJ2-7,.,TGTGCCAGCAGCACCCGGGACAGGGTGGACGAGCAGTACTTC,CASSTRDRVDEQYF
TRBV27,.,TRBJ2-7,.,TGTGCCAGCAGGGGCAACTCCTACGAGCAGTACTTC,CASRGNSYEQYF
TRBV29-1,.,TRBJ2-7,.,TGCAGCGTTGGAGGGGGATACTCCTACGAGCAGTACTTC,CSVGGGYSYEQYF
TRBV7-8,TRBD1,TRBJ1-5,.,TGTGCCAGCAGCTTACAATCGGGACAGGGTTTTGATCAGCCCCAGCATTTT,CASSLQSGQGFDQPQHF
TRBV18,TRBD1,TRBJ2-3,.,TGTGCCAGCTCACCAACAGGAACAGGGGGCAGGACAGATACGCAGTATTTT,CASSPTGTGGRTDTQYF
TRBV5-8,.,TRBJ1-5,.,TGTGCCAGCAACCTTAACGGACAAGTTTATCAGCCCCAGCATTTT,CASNLNGQVYQPQHF
TRBV28,TRBD1,TRBJ2-7,.,TGTGCCAGCAGTTTCGGGGGACAGGCACCCTACGAGCAGTACTTC,CASSFGGQAPYEQYF
TRBV24-1,.,TRBJ2-7,.,TGTGCCACCAGTGATTGGAGGGAGGAGCAGTACTTC,CATSDWREEQYF
TRBV6-2/TRBV6-3,.,TRBJ1-2,.,TGTGCCAGCAGCCGACGAGGTGGTGGCTACACCTTC,CASSRRGGGYTF
TRBV4-1,.,TRBJ1-5,.,TGCGCCAGCAGCCGAGGGCGGCATCAGCCCCAGCATTTT,CASSRGRHQPQHF
TRBV7-3,.,TRBJ1-1,.,TGTGCCAGCAGCCCCCGTTCAGATAGAGGCACTGAAGCTTTCTTT,CASSPRSDRGTEAFF
TRBV7-3,.,TRBJ1-1,once,TGTGCCAGCAGCTTAACGGGGTCAGGGGCGCCTACGGCTTTCTTT,CASSLTGSGAPTAFF
TRBV24-1,.,TRBJ1-1,.,TGTGCCACCAGTGATTTGTCAGGGTCAGCTTTCTTT,CATSDLSGSAFF
TRBV7-9,TRBD2,TRBJ2-7,once,TGTGCCAGCAGCCCTAGTGGGACTAGCGGGGGGATACACTCCTACGAGCAGTACTTC,CASSPSGTSGGIHSYEQYF
TRBV9,.,TRBJ1-2,.,TGTGCCAGCAGCCCCGGGACTAACTATGGCTACACCTTC,CASSPGTNYGYTF
TRBV5-1,.,TRBJ2-3,.,TGCGCCAGCAGCTTGGCTTGGGGAGGCACAGATACGCAGTATTTT,CASSLAWGGTDTQYF
TRBV4-3,.,TRBJ1-1,.,TGCGCCAGCAGCCAAGATAGTGGCACTGAAGCTTTCTTT,CASSQDSGTEAFF
TRBV29-1,TRBD1,TRBJ1-4,.,TGCAGCGGGAGAGGACAGGGAGGTGAAAAACTGTTTTTT,CSGRGQGGEKLFF
TRBV6-5,.,TRBJ2-7,.,TGTGCCAGCAGCCGACAGGGAGGATCCTACGAGCAGTACTTC,CASSRQGGSYEQYF
TRBV25-1,TRBD1,TRBJ2-7,.,TGTGCCAGCAGTGAAGGGAGGACAGGGCTTTCAGTCCACGAGCAGTACTTC,CASSEGRTGLSVHEQYF
TRBV5-8,TRBD1,TRBJ1-3,.,TGTGCCAGCAGCCCTATGACAGGGGCTGGAAACACCATATATTTT,CASSPMTGAGNTIYF
TRBV7-2,TRBD2,TRBJ2-3,.,TGTGCCAGCAGCTTAGATCTGCGGGGGAGCTACACAGATACGCAGTATTTT,CASSLDLRGSYTDTQYF
TRBV3-1/TRBV3-2,TRBD2,TRBJ2-7,.,TGTGCCAGCAGCCAACCGGGGGGGCTCCACGAGCAGTACTTC,CASSQPGGLHEQYF
TRBV25-1,TRBD2,TRBJ2-1,.,TGTGCCAGCAGTGAATTTCTGGTCTTTAGCGGGGCCTACAATGAGCAGTTCTTC,CASSEFLVFSGAYNEQFF
TRBV12-5,.,TRBJ2-7,.,TGTGCTAGTGCCCAGGGGGGCAGGGCCTACGAGCAGTACTTC,CASAQGGRAYEQYF
TRBV24-1,.,TRBJ1-5,.,TGTGCCACCAGTGGCCTTACAGGGCTTCCTAGCAATCAGCCCCAGCATTTT,CATSGLTGLPSNQPQHF
TRBV4-1,.,TRBJ1-1,few,TGCGCCAGCAGCCAACATACCCAGGTGCAAACTGAAGCTTTCTTT,CASSQHTQVQTEAFF
TRBV3-1/TRBV3-2,TRBD1,TRBJ1-5,.,TGTGCCAGCAGCCCCCGCAATGACCGGACAGGGAACAATCAGCCCCAGCATTTT,CASSPRNDRTGNNQPQHF
TRBV7-9,TRBD1,TRBJ1-2,.,TGTGCCAGCAGCCCCGGGACAGTCTATGGCTACACCTTC,CASSPGTVYGYTF
TRBV7-8,.,TRBJ1-3,few,TGTGCCAGCAGCATTAGTACTGGAAACACCATATATTTT,CASSISTGNTIYF
TRBV18,.,TRBJ1-1,.,TGTGCCAGCCTCCCTCGCGCGCAGGGGAACACTGAAGCTTTCTTT,CASLPRAQGNTEAFF
TRBV10-3,.,TRBJ1-2,.,TGTGCCATCCCCCGCGGGGATGCCTCTCTAGGCTACACCTTC,CAIPRGDASLGYTF
TRBV7-9,.,TRBJ1-4,once,TGTGCCAGCAGCTTCAAATTTGCAGGGGATCTGAGCGAAAAACTGTTTTTT,CASSFKFAGDLSEKLFF
TRBV12-3/TRBV12-4,.,TRBJ1-1,.,TGTGCCAGCAGTTTATTCGGCGGTGAAGCTTTCTTT,CASSLFGGEAFF
TRBV2,TRBD1,TRBJ1-3,.,TGTGCCAGCATCTATGACAGGGCCCCTGGAAACACCATATATTTT,CASIYDRAPGNTIYF
TRBV5-8,TRBD1,TRBJ1-2,.,TGTGCCAGCAGCCCCCGGGACAGATACTATGGCTACACCTTC,CASSPRDRYYGYTF
TRBV6-4,.,TRBJ1-1,once,TGTGCCACCTCACCTCAACCCGGGGGGAACACTGAAGCTTTCTTT,CATSPQPGGNTEAFF
TRBV30,TRBD1,TRBJ1-6,.,TGTGCCTGGAGTCCAACCGGGACAGTACATAGGCCCCTCCACTTT,CAWSPTGTVHRPLHF
TRBV6-1,TRBD2,TRBJ2-7,.,TGTGCCAGCAGTGAGGCCCCTAGCGGGGGCGCTCCATACGAGCAGTACTTC,CASSEAPSGGAPYEQYF
TRBV7-6,.,TRBJ2-3,.,TGTGCCAGCAGCTCCCGACAGCGCACAGATACGCAGTATTTT,CASSSRQRTDTQYF
TRBV28,.,TRBJ1-6,.,TGTGCCAGCAGTAGACCATCAGGGTCTTCCAATTCACCCCTCCACTTT,CASSRPSGSSNSPLHF
TRBV24-1,.,TRBJ2-1,.,TGTGCCACCAGTGATTGGGTTAGCGGCTCCTACAATGAGCAGTTCTTC,CATSDWVSGSYNEQFF
TRBV2,.,TRBJ1-6,.,TGTGCCAGCAGTGAGGGGGCTTCACCCCTCCACTTT,CASSEGASPLHF
TRBV7-9,TRBD2,TRBJ2-5,.,TGTGCCAGCAGCTCGCTAGCGGGGGCCCCAGAGACCCAGTACTTC,CASSSLAGAPETQYF
TRBV5-6,.,TRBJ2-7,.,TGTGCCAGCAGCGGGCCTGTCGGTCGAGTTCGCCACGAGCAGTACTTC,CASSGPVGRVRHEQYF